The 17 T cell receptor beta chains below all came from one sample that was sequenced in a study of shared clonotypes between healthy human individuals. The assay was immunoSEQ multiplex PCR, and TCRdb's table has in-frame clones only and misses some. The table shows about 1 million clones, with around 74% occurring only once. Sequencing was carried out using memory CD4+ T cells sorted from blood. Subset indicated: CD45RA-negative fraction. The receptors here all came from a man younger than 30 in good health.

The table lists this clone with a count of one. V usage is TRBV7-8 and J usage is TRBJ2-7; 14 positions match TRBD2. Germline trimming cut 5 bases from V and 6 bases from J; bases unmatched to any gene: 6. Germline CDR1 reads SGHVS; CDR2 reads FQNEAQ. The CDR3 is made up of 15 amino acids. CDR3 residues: CASSPGTSGGLEQYF. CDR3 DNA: TGTGCCAGCAGCCCCGGGACTAGCGGGGGCCTCGAGCAGTACTTC.

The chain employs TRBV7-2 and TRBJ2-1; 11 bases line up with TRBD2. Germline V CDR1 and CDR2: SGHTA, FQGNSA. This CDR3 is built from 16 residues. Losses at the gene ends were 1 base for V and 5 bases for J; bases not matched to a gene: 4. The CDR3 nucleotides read TGTGCCAGCAGCTTAGGGCTAGCGGGAGGCCACAATGAGCAGTTCTTC. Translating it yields CASSLGLAGGHNEQFF.

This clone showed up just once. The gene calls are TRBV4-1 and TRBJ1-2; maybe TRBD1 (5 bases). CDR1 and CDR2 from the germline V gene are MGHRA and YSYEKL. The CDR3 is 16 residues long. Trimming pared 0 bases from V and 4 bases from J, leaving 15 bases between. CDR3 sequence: CASSQEHAGLSYGYTF. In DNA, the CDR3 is TGCGCCAGCAGCCAAGAGCACGCGGGGCTTAGCTATGGCTACACCTTC.

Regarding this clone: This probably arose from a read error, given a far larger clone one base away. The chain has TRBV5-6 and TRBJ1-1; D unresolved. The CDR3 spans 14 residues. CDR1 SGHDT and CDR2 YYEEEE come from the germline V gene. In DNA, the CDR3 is TGTGCCGGCAGCTTGATACGAGGAGGCGCTGAAGCTTTCTTT. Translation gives CAGSLIRGGAEAFF.

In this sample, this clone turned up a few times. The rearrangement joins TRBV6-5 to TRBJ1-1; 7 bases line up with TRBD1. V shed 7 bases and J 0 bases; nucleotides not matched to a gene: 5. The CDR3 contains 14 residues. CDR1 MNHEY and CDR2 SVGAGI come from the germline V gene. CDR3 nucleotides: TGTGCCAGCAAACCACAGGGGATGAACACTGAAGCTTTCTTT. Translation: CASKPQGMNTEAFF.

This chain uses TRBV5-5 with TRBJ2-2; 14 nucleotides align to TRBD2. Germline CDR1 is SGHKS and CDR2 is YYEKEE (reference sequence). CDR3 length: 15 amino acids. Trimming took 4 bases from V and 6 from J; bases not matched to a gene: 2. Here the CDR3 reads CASSRTSGRSGELFF. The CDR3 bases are TGTGCCAGCAGCCGGACTAGCGGGAGGTCCGGGGAGCTGTTTTTT. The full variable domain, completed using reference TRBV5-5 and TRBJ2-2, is DAGVTQSPTHLIKTRGQQVTLRCSPISGHKSVSWYQQVLGQGPQFIFQYYEKEERGRGNFPDRFSARQFPNYSSELNVNALLLGDSALYLCASSRTSGRSGELFFGEGSRLTVL.

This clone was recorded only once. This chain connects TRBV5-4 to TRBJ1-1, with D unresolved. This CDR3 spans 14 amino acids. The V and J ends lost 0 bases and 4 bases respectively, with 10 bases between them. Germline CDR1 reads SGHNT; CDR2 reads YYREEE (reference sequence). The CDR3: CASSLEAGFTEAFF. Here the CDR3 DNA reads TGTGCCAGCAGCTTGGAGGCGGGCTTCACTGAAGCTTTCTTT.

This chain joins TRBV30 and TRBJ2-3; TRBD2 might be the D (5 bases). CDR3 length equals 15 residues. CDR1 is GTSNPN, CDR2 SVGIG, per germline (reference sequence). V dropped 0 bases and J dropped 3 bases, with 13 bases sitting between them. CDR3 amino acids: CAWSVEAGRTDTQYF. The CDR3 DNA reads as TGTGCCTGGAGTGTGGAGGCGGGCAGGACAGATACGCAGTATTTT.

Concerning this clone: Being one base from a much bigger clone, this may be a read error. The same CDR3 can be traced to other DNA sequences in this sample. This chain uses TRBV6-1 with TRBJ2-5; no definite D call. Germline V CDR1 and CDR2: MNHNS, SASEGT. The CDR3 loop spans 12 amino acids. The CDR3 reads CASSELMETQYF. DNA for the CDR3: TGCGCCAGCAGTGAATTAATGGAGACCCAGTACTTC.

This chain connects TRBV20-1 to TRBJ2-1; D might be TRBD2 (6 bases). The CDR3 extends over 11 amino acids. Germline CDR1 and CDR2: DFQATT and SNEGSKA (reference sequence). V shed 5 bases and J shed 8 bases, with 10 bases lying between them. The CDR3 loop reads CSAGTADEQFF. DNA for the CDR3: TGCAGTGCTGGGACTGCCGATGAGCAGTTCTTC.

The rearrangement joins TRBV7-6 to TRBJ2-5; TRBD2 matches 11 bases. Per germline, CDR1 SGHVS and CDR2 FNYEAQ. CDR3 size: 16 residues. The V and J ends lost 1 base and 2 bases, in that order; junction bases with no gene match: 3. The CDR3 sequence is CASSLVAGGNQETQYF. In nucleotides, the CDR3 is TGTGCCAGCAGCTTAGTAGCGGGGGGGAATCAAGAGACCCAGTACTTC.

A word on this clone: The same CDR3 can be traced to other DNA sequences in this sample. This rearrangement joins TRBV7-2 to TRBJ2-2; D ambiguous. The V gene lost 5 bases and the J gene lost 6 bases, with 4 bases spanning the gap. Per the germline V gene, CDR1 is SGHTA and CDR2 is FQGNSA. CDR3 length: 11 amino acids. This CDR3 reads CASSLPGELFF. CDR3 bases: TGTGCCAGCAGCCTTCCCGGGGAGCTGTTTTTT.

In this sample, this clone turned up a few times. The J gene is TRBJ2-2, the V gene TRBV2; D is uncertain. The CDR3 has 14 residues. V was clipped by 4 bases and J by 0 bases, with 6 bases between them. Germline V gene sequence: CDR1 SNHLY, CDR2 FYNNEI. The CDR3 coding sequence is TGTGCCAGCAGTGGGACGTCGAACACCGGGGAGCTGTTTTTT. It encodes CASSGTSNTGELFF.

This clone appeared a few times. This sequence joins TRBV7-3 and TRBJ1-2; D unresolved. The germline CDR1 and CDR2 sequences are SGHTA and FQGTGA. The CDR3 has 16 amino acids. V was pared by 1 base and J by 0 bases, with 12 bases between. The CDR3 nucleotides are TGTGCCAGCAGCTTAAGCGGTAGCTTATCTAACTATGGCTACACCTTC. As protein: CASSLSGSLSNYGYTF.

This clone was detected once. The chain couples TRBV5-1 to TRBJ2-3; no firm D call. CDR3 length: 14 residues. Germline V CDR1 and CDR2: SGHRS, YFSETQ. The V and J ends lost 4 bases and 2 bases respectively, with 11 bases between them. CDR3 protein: CASSTGWDTDTQYF. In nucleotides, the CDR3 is TGCGCCAGCAGCACCGGGTGGGACACAGATACGCAGTATTTT.

The CDR3 region is CASSPRKSGTGNTGELFF. The CDR3 DNA is TGTGCCAGCAGCCCACGAAAATCCGGGACAGGCAACACCGGGGAGCTGTTTTTT. This sequence joins TRBV5-6 and TRBJ2-2; 8 nucleotides line up with TRBD1. Germline values: CDR1 SGHDT, CDR2 YYEEEE. This CDR3 is 18 amino acids long. Germline trimming cut 4 bases from V and 2 bases from J; bases unmatched to any gene: 13.

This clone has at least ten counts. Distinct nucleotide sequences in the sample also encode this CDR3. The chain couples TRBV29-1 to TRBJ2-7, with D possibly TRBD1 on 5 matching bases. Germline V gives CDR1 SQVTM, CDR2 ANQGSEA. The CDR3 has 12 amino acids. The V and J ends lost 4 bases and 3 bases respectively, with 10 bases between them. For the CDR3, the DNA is TGCAGCGTTGCTGACAGCAGCTACGAGCAGTACTTC. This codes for CSVADSSYEQYF.